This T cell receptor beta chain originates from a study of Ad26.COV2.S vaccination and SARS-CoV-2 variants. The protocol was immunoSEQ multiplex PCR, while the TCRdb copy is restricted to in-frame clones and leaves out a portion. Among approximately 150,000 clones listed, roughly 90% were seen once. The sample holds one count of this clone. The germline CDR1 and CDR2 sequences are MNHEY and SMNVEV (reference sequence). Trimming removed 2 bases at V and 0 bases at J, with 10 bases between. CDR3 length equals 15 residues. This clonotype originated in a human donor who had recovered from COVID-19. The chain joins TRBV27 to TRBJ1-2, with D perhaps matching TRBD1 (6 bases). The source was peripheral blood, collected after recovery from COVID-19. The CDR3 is CASSLGGLPNYGYTF. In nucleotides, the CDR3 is TGTGCCAGCAGTTTAGGGGGCCTCCCTAACTATGGCTACACCTTC.